These 13 T cell receptor beta chains were sequenced from one sample in a study of control samples from healthy donors and cancer patients. TCRdb's table, derived via immunoSEQ multiplex PCR, lists solely in-frame clones and lacks some. The repertoire has some 150,000 clones, approximately 93% of them found once; the top ten carry under 2.5%. Sequencing used blood. These TCRs come from a man between 50 and 59 years old in good health.

The chain carries TRBV6-1 and TRBJ2-3; D may be TRBD2 (6 bases). V was shortened by 0 bases and J by 9 bases, with 7 bases between the two germline ends. Per germline, CDR1 MNHNS and CDR2 SASEGT. The CDR3 has 12 residues. The CDR3 sequence: CASSEARETQYF. CDR3 coding DNA: TGTGCCAGCAGTGAAGCGCGGGAAACGCAGTATTTT.

V is TRBV28 and J is TRBJ1-4, with TRBD1 as a possible D gene (5 bases). Germline CDR1 reads MDHEN; CDR2 reads SYDVKM. Trimming removed 7 bases from V and 1 base from J, with 13 bases in between. The CDR3 loop spans 15 amino acids. The CDR3 DNA reads as TGTGCCAGCAACCCAGGCGGGGGAACTAATGAAAAACTGTTTTTT. Protein product: CASNPGGGTNEKLFF.

The chain carries TRBV28 and TRBJ1-1, with D possibly matching TRBD1 (5 bases). In germline, CDR1 is MDHEN, CDR2 SYDVKM. Deletions cut 7 bases from V and 6 bases from J, with 15 bases between. The CDR3 consists of 13 residues. The CDR3 region has the DNA TGTGCCAGCACTTTGGGGGTCCGGGCTGAAGCTTTCTTT. This translates into CASTLGVRAEAFF.

The V gene is TRBV5-1, the J gene TRBJ2-1, with D tentatively TRBD2 (6 bases). CDR1 SGHRS and CDR2 YFSETQ come from the germline V gene. V was shortened by 4 bases and J by 4 bases, with 15 bases between the two germline ends. The CDR3 sequence is 15 residues long. Here the CDR3 DNA reads TGCGCCAGCAGCGGCGGGACCCAGCGGTACAATGAGCAGTTCTTC. It is translated as CASSGGTQRYNEQFF.

This clone was detected only once. V usage is TRBV9 and J usage is TRBJ2-7; D perhaps matches TRBD2 (6 bases). Trimming cost V 4 bases and J 7 bases, with 12 bases left between them. This CDR3 is built from 12 residues. The germline V gene has CDR1 SGDLS and CDR2 YYNGEE. Here the CDR3 reads CASSTLGGEQYF. DNA of the CDR3: TGTGCCAGCAGCACCCTAGGAGGGGAGCAGTACTTC.

The chain has TRBV6-5 and TRBJ1-4; D gene uncertain. The V gene's germline CDR1 is MNHEY and CDR2 SVGAGI. V was trimmed by 8 bases and J by 8 bases, leaving 9 bases between them. The CDR3 spans 11 residues. CDR3 region: CASQNGEKLFF. The DNA for the CDR3 is TGTGCCAGCCAGAACGGCGAAAAACTGTTTTTT.

The V and J genes are TRBV6-5 and TRBJ2-7; 14 bases align to TRBD2. V lost 7 bases and J lost 4; bases outside the gene matches: 6. CDR1 MNHEY and CDR2 SVGAGI come from the germline V gene. The CDR3 is 15 residues long. DNA of the CDR3: TGTGCCAGCATCCCGGGACTAGCGGGAGTATACGAGCAGTACTTC. Amino acid sequence: CASIPGLAGVYEQYF.

This clone was seen only once. The CDR3: CASSPGNEQFF. CDR3 bases: TGTGCCAGCAGTCCTGGAAATGAGCAGTTCTTC. The chain couples TRBV6-5 to TRBJ2-1; D gene uncertain. Per germline, CDR1 MNHEY and CDR2 SVGAGI. The CDR3 runs 11 residues. The germline V and J ends were trimmed by 5 bases and 7 bases, with 6 bases remaining between them.

This chain uses TRBV6-6 with TRBJ1-5, with 9 bases that match TRBD1. The length of the CDR3 is 16 residues. CDR1 is MNHNY and CDR2 is SVGAGI in the germline V gene (reference sequence). V shed 6 bases and J 3 bases; nucleotides not matched to a gene: 9. In DNA form, the CDR3 reads TGTGCCAGCAGCGAACCGGGACAGGGCATCAATCAGCCCCAGCATTTT. Translation gives CASSEPGQGINQPQHF.

Note on this clone: The junction differs from germline at one of its ends, possibly a read error. The V gene is TRBV6-1, the J gene TRBJ1-2, with no clear D. The CDR3 has 14 amino acids. Germline V gives CDR1 MNHNS, CDR2 SASEGT. The CDR3 bases are TGTGCCAGCAGGGAAGGACCGGCAATGTATGGCTACACCTTC. As protein: CASREGPAMYGYTF.

The V and J genes are TRBV6-5 and TRBJ2-7; no reliable D call. This CDR3 has 15 residues. V dropped 6 bases and J dropped 0 bases, with 15 bases sitting between them. Looked up from germline, CDR1 is MNHEY and CDR2 is SVGAGI. The CDR3 protein is CASRRLTSLSYEQYF. CDR3 coding DNA: TGTGCCAGCAGACGCCTCACGTCCCTCTCCTACGAGCAGTACTTC.

The rearrangement links TRBV15 to TRBJ1-4; TRBD1 matches at 7 bases. This CDR3 has 15 residues. Per the germline V gene, CDR1 is LNHNV and CDR2 is YYDKDF (reference sequence). V lost 3 bases to trimming and J lost 3 bases; unmatched junction nucleotides: 4. The CDR3 region has the DNA TGTGCCACCAGCAGGACCGGGACAGCTAATGAAAAACTGTTTTTT. Encoded protein: CATSRTGTANEKLFF.

The genes are TRBV11-3 and TRBJ2-3; D unresolved. Germline lookup yields CDR1 SGHNT and CDR2 YENEEA. CDR3 length: 12 amino acids. V was pared by 2 bases and J by 6 bases, with 6 bases between. The CDR3 DNA reads as TGTGCCAGCAGCTTAAGAAGTGATACGCAGTATTTT. Its protein is CASSLRSDTQYF.